Following are 2 T cell receptor beta chains from one sample sequenced in a study of T cell repertoires in aging, cancer and after chemotherapy. The template was genomic DNA from peripheral blood, not RNA. A mixed TRB-A/B primer pool amplified rearranged TRB by multiplex touch-down PCR. Via MiXCR, TCRdb re-called the multiplex PCR reads, giving one row per CDR3 protein. The sample shows 900 to 1,300 distinct CDR3 sequences, around 30% of them seen only once. Source material: blood. Receptor source: a human donor with a blood cancer.

The chain links TRBV27 to TRBJ2-3; 8 bases are a match to TRBD1. Germline lookup yields CDR1 MNHEY and CDR2 SMNVEV (reference sequence). The CDR3 is made up of 15 amino acids. Losses at the gene ends were 5 bases for V and 4 bases for J; bases not matched to a gene: 8. CDR3 sequence: CASSARDRSADTQYF. CDR3 DNA sequence: TGTGCCAGCAGTGCACGGGACAGGAGTGCAGATACGCAGTATTTT.

In its sample, this clonotype ranks as large (0.1 to 1%). The V gene is TRBV6-5, the J gene TRBJ2-1; a weak D match, TRBD2 (6 bases). This CDR3 is built from 15 residues. CDR1 is MNHEY, CDR2 SVGAGI, per germline. V dropped 6 bases and J dropped 4 bases, with 16 bases sitting between them. The CDR3 region has the DNA TGTGCCAGCAGGGACGGAGCCGCGGGGTACAATGAGCAGTTCTTC. Residues: CASRDGAAGYNEQFF.